A single sample is the source of the 5 T cell receptor beta chains below, sequenced in a study of blood T cell repertoires in COVID-19. Assay used: immunoSEQ multiplex PCR; TCRdb lists only in-frame clones, some missing. The sample yields 65,000 or so clones, roughly 71% seen once. The source material was peripheral blood. The receptors here all came from a woman in her 50s with active or convalescent COVID-19.

V is TRBV5-4 and J is TRBJ2-1, with D maybe TRBD2 (6 bases). The CDR3 runs to 13 residues. V lost 0 bases and J lost 9, with 10 bases in between. Germline V gene sequence: CDR1 SGHNT, CDR2 YYREEE (reference sequence). CDR3 region: CASSLGGVTEQFF. The CDR3 nucleotides are TGTGCCAGCAGCTTGGGGGGGGTAACTGAGCAGTTCTTC.

The chain couples TRBV7-8 to TRBJ1-5; D is unclear. CDR1 SGHVS and CDR2 FQNEAQ come from the germline V gene. V was pared by 5 bases and J by 11 bases, with 16 bases between. This CDR3 has 13 amino acids. The CDR3 sequence is CASSAGVTGAQHF. The CDR3 nucleotides read TGTGCCAGCAGCGCAGGTGTGACCGGGGCCCAGCATTTT.

This clone was counted a few times. V gene TRBV3-1 (or the pseudogene TRBV3-2) combines with J gene TRBJ1-3; 11 bases align to TRBD1. The length of the CDR3 is 16 residues. With V trimmed by 2 bases and J by 2 bases, 2 bases remained unmatched. In germline, CDR1 is LGHDT, CDR2 YNNKEL (reference sequence). This chain's CDR3 is CASSQRTGGPGNTIYF. Written as DNA, the CDR3 is TGTGCCAGCAGCCAAAGGACAGGGGGCCCTGGAAACACCATATATTTT.

The rearrangement joins TRBV2 to TRBJ2-3, with TRBD2 identical over 7 bases. V was pared by 2 bases and J by 2 bases, with 10 bases of the junction left unmatched. This CDR3 region has 17 residues. CDR1 is SNHLY, CDR2 FYNNEI, per germline. The CDR3 nucleotides are TGTGCCAGCAGTGAACTTGCTAGCGGTTCTAACACAGATACGCAGTATTTT. It codes for CASSELASGSNTDTQYF.

The chain is built from TRBV6-6 and TRBJ2-4; 8 bases map to TRBD1. There are 14 residues in the CDR3. J gave up 5 bases and V 6 bases, and 6 bases lay outside the gene matches. Germline V gives CDR1 MNHNY, CDR2 SVGAGI (reference sequence). In DNA, the CDR3 is TGTGCCAGCAGCCGGACAGGGCACGAAAACATTCAGTACTTC. Translating gives CASSRTGHENIQYF.